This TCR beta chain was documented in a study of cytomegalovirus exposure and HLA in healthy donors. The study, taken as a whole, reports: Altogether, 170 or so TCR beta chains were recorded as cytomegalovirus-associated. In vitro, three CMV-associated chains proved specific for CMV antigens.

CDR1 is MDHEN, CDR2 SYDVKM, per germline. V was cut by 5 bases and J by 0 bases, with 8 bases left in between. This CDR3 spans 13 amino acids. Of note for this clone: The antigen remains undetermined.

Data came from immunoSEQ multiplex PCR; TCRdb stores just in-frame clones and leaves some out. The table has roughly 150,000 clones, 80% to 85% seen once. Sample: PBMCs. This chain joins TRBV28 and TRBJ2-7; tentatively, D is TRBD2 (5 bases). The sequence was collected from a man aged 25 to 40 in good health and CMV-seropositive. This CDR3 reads CASSGGPSYEQYF. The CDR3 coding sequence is TGTGCCAGCAGTGGAGGACCCTCCTACGAGCAGTACTTC.